This entry concerns a single TCR beta chain. This sample stems from a study of post-analysis software for immune sequencing data. The CDR3 sequence is 11 residues long. V lost 2 bases to trimming and J lost 5 bases, with 4 bases between them. Per germline, CDR1 SGHVS and CDR2 FNYEAQ. Unique molecular identifiers featured in each of the TCR beta cDNA libraries. TCRdb passed the PCR reads through MiXCR, listing each CDR3 protein once. In the table there are roughly 150,000 distinct CDR3 sequences, roughly 40% of which are singletons. J is TRBJ2-7 and V is TRBV7-6; D is undetermined. The input for sequencing was blood, taken after autologous hematopoietic stem cell transplantation. This clonotype was sampled from a girl under 18 with multiple sclerosis. In DNA, the CDR3 is TGTGCCAGCAGCTTAAATAACGAGCAGTACTTC. This codes for CASSLNNEQYF. Full variable domain (rest looked up from reference TRBV7-6 and TRBJ2-7): GAGVSQSPRYKVTKRGQDVALRCDPISGHVSLYWYRQALGQGPEFLTYFNYEAQQDKSGLPNDRFSAERPEGSISTLTIQRTEQRDSAMYRCASSLNNEQYFGPGTRLTVT.